Reported below is one T cell receptor beta chain. No antigen is known for it. The sample originates from a study of early T cells in non-severe SARS-CoV-2 infection. Looking at the study overall: Chains were unpaired, as sequencing was done on bulk RNA from unsorted whole blood. Regarding the study as a whole: VDJdb matching favored anti-spike CD8 responses, missing private and CD4 specificities.

Individual cDNA molecules each received unique molecular identifiers attached to them. TCRdb re-analysed the 5' RACE reads in MiXCR, keeping a single row per CDR3 protein. The table has 54,000 or so distinct CDR3 sequences, around 12% seen once; the top ten hold around 4.5%. The germline CDR1 and CDR2 sequences are SQVTM and ANQGSEA. The CDR3 contains 17 residues. V lost 6 bases and J lost 7; bases outside the gene matches: 16. The chain couples TRBV29-1 to TRBJ2-1; 12 positions agree with TRBD2. Sequencing used whole blood. This TCR came from an adult who was a healthcare worker with PCR-confirmed SARS-CoV-2 infection or an uninfected control (not recorded which). The CDR3 region has the DNA TGCAGCGTCCAAAAGCCCCAGACTAGCGGGAGAACAAATGAGCAGTTCTTC. It specifies CSVQKPQTSGRTNEQFF.